Sequencing of this T cell receptor beta chain was carried out in a study of shared clonotypes between healthy human individuals. Authors' analysis steps: In the immunoSEQ data, sequences were junction-only and lacked quality scores, so filtering differed. Only in-frame clones appear in the TCRdb table, and some are missing; sequencing was by immunoSEQ multiplex PCR. The D gene and trimming were derived from the DNA, and the V and J assignments and clone size from that table. Here the sample spans a few million clones, around 90% being singletons. Regarding the study as a whole: Rarefaction showed sorted-subset sequencing was incomplete despite large depth.

With respect to this clone: Its antigen is as yet unknown.

CDR1 and CDR2 (germline): SGHRS, YFSETQ. The V end was cut by 0 bases, the J end by 3 bases, with 13 bases between. The CDR3 is 15 amino acids. The chain uses TRBV5-1 and TRBJ2-7; D call uncertain. Sequences were obtained from naive CD4+ T cells from PBMCs. The sample's subset: CD45RA+ positively selected. The source is a man younger than 30 in good health. Some clones in this sample may be carry-over from other donors' samples. The CDR3 loop reads CASSLGMGNIYEQYF. In nucleotides, the CDR3 is TGCGCCAGCAGCTTGGGGATGGGGAATATCTACGAGCAGTACTTC.